These 21 T cell receptor beta chains originate from one sample sequenced in a study of T-cell reconstitution after alpha-beta-depleted transplantation in children. The TCRbeta library incorporated unique molecular identifiers. In TCRdb, the PCR reads were re-called with MiXCR into one record per CDR3 protein. The data hold about 350,000 distinct CDR3 sequences, with approximately 12% observed a single time. The source material was PBMCs, sampled from the stem cell graft. These receptors all stem from a human donor who donated a stem cell graft to a child with Fanconi anemia.

V usage is TRBV2 and J usage is TRBJ1-5; TRBD1 matches 9 bases. The V and J ends lost 5 bases and 0 bases, in that order; junction bases with no gene match: 2. There are 15 residues in the CDR3. Germline lookup yields CDR1 SNHLY and CDR2 FYNNEI. This CDR3 is CASSRDRASNQPQHF. Here the CDR3 DNA reads TGTGCCAGCAGTCGGGACAGGGCTAGCAATCAGCCCCAGCATTTT.

Ten or more counts support this clonotype. The V gene is TRBV3-1, the J gene TRBJ1-1; D is possibly TRBD1 (5 bases). The CDR3 contains 15 residues. Germline values: CDR1 LGHDT, CDR2 YNNKEL (reference sequence). V shed 3 bases and J shed 0 bases, with 11 bases lying between them. CDR3: CASSHEGIMNTEAFF. The CDR3 region has the DNA TGTGCCAGCAGCCACGAGGGGATCATGAACACTGAAGCTTTCTTT.

This clonotype was detected many times. The rearrangement joins TRBV2 to TRBJ2-3; 7 bases are a match to TRBD1. Germline CDR1 reads SNHLY; CDR2 reads FYNNEI. Germline trimming cut 4 bases from V and 3 bases from J; bases unmatched to any gene: 4. CDR3 length: 14 amino acids. For the CDR3, the DNA is TGTGCCAGCAGTGGGACAGGAAGAACAGATACGCAGTATTTT. Translating it yields CASSGTGRTDTQYF. Drawing the rest from reference TRBV2 and TRBJ2-3, the complete variable domain is EPEVTQTPSHQVTQMGQEVILRCVPISNHLYFYWYRQILGQKVEFLVSFYNNEISEKSEIFDDQFSVERPDGSNFTLKIRSTKLEDSAMYFCASSGTGRTDTQYFGPGTRLTVL.

V and J are TRBV12-3 or TRBV12-4 and TRBJ2-7; D is possibly TRBD1 (6 bases). CDR3 length: 14 amino acids. Trimming took 1 base from V and 3 from J, leaving 10 bases between them. The CDR3 DNA reads as TGTGCCAGCAGTTTAGGCACACAGGGCTACGAGCAGTACGTC. Its protein is CASSLGTQGYEQYV.

In this sample, this clonotype turned up a few times. This sequence joins TRBV7-9 and TRBJ2-1, with TRBD1 matching over 7 bases. The CDR3 sequence is 15 residues long. V gave up 2 bases and J gave up 5 bases; unmatched junction bases: 6. Germline V gene lookup returns CDR1 SEHNR and CDR2 FQNEAQ (reference sequence). The CDR3 DNA sequence: TGTGCCAGCAGCTTAAGGACAGGATTAGACAATGAGCAGTTCTTC. Protein: CASSLRTGLDNEQFF.

This clonotype showed up just a few times. The chain has TRBV5-1 and TRBJ1-1, with D possibly being TRBD1 (5 bases). This CDR3 spans 15 amino acids. CDR1 SGHRS and CDR2 YFSETQ come from the germline V gene. Trimming left V 2 bases short and J 5 bases short, with 16 bases between. CDR3 sequence: CASSFTRTGETEAFF. The DNA of the CDR3 is TGCGCCAGCAGCTTCACTCGGACGGGGGAAACTGAAGCTTTCTTT.

This clonotype was found many times. V gene TRBV5-5 combines with J gene TRBJ2-7; no firm D call. The CDR3 consists of 15 residues. Trimming took 2 bases from V and 3 from J, leaving 15 bases between them. The germline V gene has CDR1 SGHKS and CDR2 YYEKEE (reference sequence). CDR3 residues: CASSLTWATIYEQYV. The CDR3 DNA follows: TGTGCCAGCAGCTTAACATGGGCCACCATCTACGAGCAGTACGTC.

This clonotype was counted ten times or more. The chain carries TRBV6-1 and TRBJ2-1; 8 nucleotides align to TRBD2. V was clipped by 1 base and J by 1 base; unmatched bases: 0. Germline values: CDR1 MNHNS, CDR2 SASEGT. The CDR3 is 15 residues long. The CDR3 coding sequence is TGTGCCAGCAGTGAAGTAGCGGGGTCCTACAATGAGCAGTTCTTC. As protein: CASSEVAGSYNEQFF.

The sample holds many counts of this clonotype. This sequence joins TRBV30 and TRBJ2-7; D gene ambiguous. Germline CDR1 is GTSNPN and CDR2 is SVGIG (reference sequence). The CDR3 totals 13 residues. Trimming shortened V by 1 base and J by 5 bases, and 12 bases separated the two germline ends. DNA for the CDR3: TGTGCCTGGAGTGATGGACCAAGGCACGAGCAGTACTTC. Amino acids: CAWSDGPRHEQYF.

The table lists this clonotype with a few counts. The chain is built from TRBV5-1 and TRBJ1-6; 7 positions agree with TRBD1. The junction had 6 bases not matched to a gene; V was cut back by 0 bases and J by 6 bases. The V gene's germline CDR1 is SGHRS and CDR2 YFSETQ. The CDR3 runs 16 residues. The CDR3 protein is CASSLAPGQLNSPLHF. The CDR3 DNA is TGCGCCAGCAGCTTGGCCCCGGGACAGCTTAATTCACCCCTCCACTTT.

The table lists this clonotype with a few counts. The chain couples TRBV20-1 to TRBJ2-3, with TRBD2 matching 12 bases. With 7 bases clipped from V and 2 bases from J, the junction kept 10 bases outside the gene matches. This CDR3 spans 16 amino acids. Germline V gene sequence: CDR1 DFQATT, CDR2 SNEGSKA (reference sequence). CDR3 DNA sequence: TGCAGTGTTTTGAGGACTAGCGGGGATCCCACAGATACGCAGTATTTT. This gives the protein CSVLRTSGDPTDTQYF.

This clonotype came up a few times. The rearrangement joins TRBV6-1 to TRBJ2-6, with D perhaps TRBD2 (6 bases). This CDR3 is 13 amino acids long. V was shortened by 8 bases and J by 4 bases, with 9 bases between the two germline ends. CDR1 and CDR2 (germline): MNHNS, SASEGT. CDR3 nucleotides: TGTGCCAGCGGGAGGTCGGGGGCCAACGTCCTGACTTTC. It codes for CASGRSGANVLTF.

Only a few counts were recorded for this clonotype. The chain joins TRBV7-9 to TRBJ1-2; a weak D match, TRBD1 (5 bases). CDR1 and CDR2 from the germline V gene are SEHNR and FQNEAQ (reference sequence). This CDR3 spans 17 amino acids. Trimming cost V 3 bases and J 3 bases, with 20 bases left between them. In DNA form, the CDR3 reads TGTGCCAGCAGCTTGGGACTCGGGACCTCCCGGGACTATGGCTACACCTTC. It is translated as CASSLGLGTSRDYGYTF.

This clonotype was recorded many times. The chain links TRBV29-1 to TRBJ1-3; D gene ambiguous. The CDR3 length is 14 residues. Germline V CDR1 and CDR2: SQVTM, ANQGSEA. V was clipped by 5 bases and J by 4 bases, with 15 bases between them. The CDR3 loop reads CSVLQGMGGNTIYF. CDR3 in DNA: TGCAGCGTTCTCCAAGGGATGGGGGGAAACACCATATATTTT.

The chain uses TRBV9 and TRBJ1-2; the D gene is possibly TRBD1 (5 bases). Germline V gene data show CDR1 as SGDLS and CDR2 as YYNGEE. The CDR3 is made up of 13 amino acids. V lost 2 bases and J 3 bases, leaving 8 bases between the germline ends. The CDR3 here is CASSVGADYGYTF. The DNA for the CDR3 is TGTGCCAGCAGCGTCGGGGCCGACTATGGCTACACCTTC. Full variable domain (rest looked up from reference TRBV9 and TRBJ1-2): DSGVTQTPKHLITATGQRVTLRCSPRSGDLSVYWYQQSLDQGLQFLIQYYNGEERAKGNILERFSAQQFPDLHSELNLSSLELGDSALYFCASSVGADYGYTFGSGTRLTVV.

This clonotype was seen at least ten times. This chain uses TRBV7-9 with TRBJ1-1; D gene ambiguous. The V end was cut by 3 bases, the J end by 0 bases, with 14 bases between. CDR1 SEHNR and CDR2 FQNEAQ come from the germline V gene (reference sequence). This CDR3 spans 16 amino acids. The CDR3 protein is CASSFPGASLNTEAFF. CDR3 DNA: TGTGCCAGCAGCTTTCCGGGCGCAAGCTTGAACACTGAAGCTTTCTTT.

The rearrangement uses TRBV20-1 and TRBJ1-5; 8 nucleotides agree with TRBD1. Looked up from germline, CDR1 is DFQATT and CDR2 is SNEGSKA (reference sequence). CDR3 length: 15 residues. Unmatched junction bases numbered 9, after V lost 2 bases and J lost 6 bases. The CDR3 DNA reads as TGCAGTGCTAGAATGCGGACAGGGTCGGGTCAGCCCCAGCATTTT. This gives the protein CSARMRTGSGQPQHF.

This clonotype was observed at least ten times. This chain uses TRBV29-1 with TRBJ2-7; 8 bases line up with TRBD1. Trimming cost V 4 bases and J 4 bases; bases outside gene matches: 12. The germline V gene encodes CDR1 SQVTM and CDR2 ANQGSEA. The CDR3 is made up of 15 amino acids. CDR3 sequence (DNA): TGCAGCGTTGGAGGGGACAGGACAAGACCGTACGAGCAGTACTTC. Translated: CSVGGDRTRPYEQYF.

This clonotype was counted ten times or more. The chain joins TRBV5-1 to TRBJ1-2, with TRBD1 as a possible D gene (5 bases). V dropped 3 bases and J dropped 2 bases, with 8 bases sitting between them. CDR1 is SGHRS, CDR2 YFSETQ, per germline. CDR3 length: 13 amino acids. The CDR3 DNA sequence: TGCGCCAGCAGCTGGGACGGGAACTATGGCTACACCTTC. Its protein is CASSWDGNYGYTF.

Details on this clonotype: A much larger clone differs by one base, so this may be a read error. The chain has TRBV10-3 and TRBJ1-1; 9 bases map to TRBD1. CDR1 ENHRY and CDR2 SYGVKD come from the germline V gene. CDR3 length equals 15 residues. Trimming cost V 8 bases and J 4 bases; bases outside gene matches: 11. The CDR3 here is CAIAPVGQGSTEAFF. The CDR3 DNA follows: TGTGCCATCGCTCCCGTGGGACAGGGCAGCACTGAAGCTTTCTTT.

Only a few counts were recorded for this clonotype. The DNA for the CDR3 is TGTGCCAGCAGTGCTAGGACCGGGCCGCCCTACGAGCAGTACTTC. Residues: CASSARTGPPYEQYF. The chain couples TRBV12-3 or TRBV12-4 to TRBJ2-7; the D is unclear. CDR3 length equals 15 residues. V was trimmed by 5 bases and J by 2 bases, leaving 16 bases between them.